The rows below give T cell receptor beta chains drawn from one sample of a study of human T cells and chemical hapten exposure. TCRdb ran MiXCR on the RACE reads and lists one entry per CDR3 protein. The sample shows approximately 90,000 distinct CDR3 sequences, about 8.8% of them seen only once. Sequenced material: whole blood. These receptors were obtained from a female donor in good health. Some clones in this sample may be carry-over from other donors' samples. Both conserved end residues are part of each CDR3. The D gene is left open where the match is weak. Rows may omit the clone size; those that give it use once, few, many or a size class.

clone size: -
D gene: TRBD2
J gene: TRBJ2-4
V gene: TRBV11-1
CDR3 DNA: TGTGCCAGCAGCTTATCGTCCGGGAGGGTAGCCAAAAACATTCAGTACTTC
CDR3 protein: CASSLSSGRVAKNIQYF

clone size: many
D gene: -
J gene: TRBJ2-3
V gene: TRBV28
CDR3 DNA: TGTGCCAGCAGTTGGACAGGAGGGGGCACAGATACGCAGTATTTT
CDR3 protein: CASSWTGGGTDTQYF

clone size: many
D gene: TRBD2
J gene: TRBJ2-3
V gene: TRBV7-2
CDR3 DNA: TGTGCCAGCAGCGACCTTAGCGGGGGAGGGACAGATACGCAGTATTTT
CDR3 protein: CASSDLSGGGTDTQYF

clone size: few
D gene: TRBD2
J gene: TRBJ2-7
V gene: TRBV20-1
CDR3 DNA: TGCAGTGCTCTTAGCGGGTTCAGCTCCTACGAGCAGTACTTC
CDR3 protein: CSALSGFSSYEQYF

clone size: many
D gene: -
J gene: TRBJ1-5
V gene: TRBV12-3/TRBV12-4
CDR3 DNA: TGTGCCAGCAGCGAGGTCGGGACTAGTGGGAATCAGCCCCAGCATTTT
CDR3 protein: CASSEVGTSGNQPQHF

clone size: many
D gene: TRBD1
J gene: TRBJ2-7
V gene: TRBV4-1
CDR3 DNA: TGCGCCAGCAGCCAGAGACAGGGGGTGTACGAGCAGTACTTC
CDR3 protein: CASSQRQGVYEQYF

clone size: many
D gene: TRBD2
J gene: TRBJ2-5
V gene: TRBV28
CDR3 DNA: TGTGCCAGCAGCCCCACAACTAGCGGGAGGGTCCAAGAGACCCAGTACTTC
CDR3 protein: CASSPTTSGRVQETQYF

clone size: many
D gene: TRBD1
J gene: TRBJ1-5
V gene: TRBV29-1
CDR3 DNA: TGCAGCGTTGGCTTGACAGGGGATAGCAATCAGCCCCAGCATTTT
CDR3 protein: CSVGLTGDSNQPQHF

clone size: few
D gene: -
J gene: TRBJ1-5
V gene: TRBV30
CDR3 DNA: TGTGCCTGGAAGGGGCGGGGATTCAATCAGCCCCAGCATTTT
CDR3 protein: CAWKGRGFNQPQHF

clone size: -
D gene: -
J gene: TRBJ2-1
V gene: TRBV24-1
CDR3 DNA: TGTGCCACCAGTGACTCACCTAGGGTAAGGGATGAGCAGTTCTTC
CDR3 protein: CATSDSPRVRDEQFF

clone size: -
D gene: TRBD2
J gene: TRBJ2-3
V gene: TRBV6-4
CDR3 DNA: TGTGCCAGCAGTGACTCTGTGGGGGGGGGCACAGATACGCAGTATTTT
CDR3 protein: CASSDSVGGGTDTQYF

clone size: -
D gene: -
J gene: TRBJ1-6
V gene: TRBV18
CDR3 DNA: TGTGCCAGCTCACGGGCCGCTAGTTATAATTCACCCCTCCACTTT
CDR3 protein: CASSRAASYNSPLHF

clone size: many
D gene: -
J gene: TRBJ2-6
V gene: TRBV28
CDR3 DNA: TGTGCCAGCAGTTTAGGACTGGCGTCTGGGGCCAACGTCCTGACTTTC
CDR3 protein: CASSLGLASGANVLTF

clone size: few
D gene: -
J gene: TRBJ1-4
V gene: TRBV6-5
CDR3 DNA: TGTGCCAGCAGCCGGGATATGGGGAATGAAAAACTGTTTTTT
CDR3 protein: CASSRDMGNEKLFF

clone size: few
D gene: -
J gene: TRBJ1-2
V gene: TRBV7-2
CDR3 DNA: TGTGCCAGCAGCTTATTATGGTATGGCTACACCTTC
CDR3 protein: CASSLLWYGYTF

clone size: many
D gene: -
J gene: TRBJ2-1
V gene: TRBV7-2
CDR3 DNA: TGTGCCAGCAGCCTCTCGGACGACCAAGAGCAGTTCTTC
CDR3 protein: CASSLSDDQEQFF

clone size: few
D gene: TRBD2
J gene: TRBJ2-1
V gene: TRBV11-2
CDR3 DNA: TGTGCCAGCAGCTTAGTGACTAGCGGTCATTCGAAGTTCTTC
CDR3 protein: CASSLVTSGHSKFF

clone size: -
D gene: -
J gene: TRBJ2-2
V gene: TRBV5-1
CDR3 DNA: TGCGCCAGCAGTTGGACTGGGAACACCGGGGAGCTGTTTTTT
CDR3 protein: CASSWTGNTGELFF

clone size: few
D gene: TRBD2
J gene: TRBJ2-5
V gene: TRBV4-1
CDR3 DNA: TGCGCCAGCAGCCAAGAGTCTAGCGGGAGTTCTAGAGAGACCCAGTACTTC
CDR3 protein: CASSQESSGSSRETQYF

clone size: few
D gene: -
J gene: TRBJ1-1
V gene: TRBV7-3
CDR3 DNA: TGTGCCAGCAGCTTAAACGGCTACACTGAAGCTTTCTTT
CDR3 protein: CASSLNGYTEAFF

clone size: few
D gene: -
J gene: TRBJ2-1
V gene: TRBV24-1
CDR3 DNA: TGTGCCACCAGTGATTTGGGGGGGACAGAGAGCTCCTACAATGAGCAGTTCTTC
CDR3 protein: CATSDLGGTESSYNEQFF

clone size: many
D gene: TRBD2
J gene: TRBJ2-7
V gene: TRBV7-9
CDR3 DNA: TGTGCCAGCAGCCCATCATTAGCGGGGCCCTACGAGCAGTACTTC
CDR3 protein: CASSPSLAGPYEQYF

clone size: many
D gene: -
J gene: TRBJ1-5
V gene: TRBV10-3
CDR3 DNA: TGTGCCATCAGTGAAAGCAGGGGAAGCAATCAGCCCCAGCATTTT
CDR3 protein: CAISESRGSNQPQHF

clone size: few
D gene: TRBD2
J gene: TRBJ2-1
V gene: TRBV2
CDR3 DNA: TGTGCCAGCATGGAGCGGGGCATGTCCTACAATGAGCAGTTCTTC
CDR3 protein: CASMERGMSYNEQFF

clone size: -
D gene: -
J gene: TRBJ2-5
V gene: TRBV2
CDR3 DNA: TGTGCCAGCAGCGCGGACAACGGACAAGAGACCCAGTACTTC
CDR3 protein: CASSADNGQETQYF

clone size: few
D gene: -
J gene: TRBJ2-1
V gene: TRBV9
CDR3 DNA: TGTGCCAGCAGCCCGAACGAAAATGAGCAGTTCTTC
CDR3 protein: CASSPNENEQFF

clone size: many
D gene: -
J gene: TRBJ1-1
V gene: TRBV5-1
CDR3 DNA: TGCGCCAGCAGCCTGAATAGTGACACTGAAGCTTTCTTT
CDR3 protein: CASSLNSDTEAFF

clone size: few
D gene: TRBD1
J gene: TRBJ2-3
V gene: TRBV9
CDR3 DNA: TGTGCCAGCAGCGTGGGAGCGGGACAGGGTTTCACAGATACGCAGTATTTT
CDR3 protein: CASSVGAGQGFTDTQYF

clone size: -
D gene: -
J gene: TRBJ2-1
V gene: TRBV3-1
CDR3 DNA: TGTGCCAGCAGCCCGGCTATTACCGACTCCTACAATGAGCAGTTCTTC
CDR3 protein: CASSPAITDSYNEQFF

clone size: few
D gene: TRBD2
J gene: TRBJ2-7
V gene: TRBV28
CDR3 DNA: TGTGCCAGCATTGCTAGCGGGAGGCGCGAGCAGTACTTC
CDR3 protein: CASIASGRREQYF

clone size: -
D gene: -
J gene: TRBJ2-1
V gene: TRBV7-8
CDR3 DNA: TGTGCCAGCAGCTTAGAACTCCGTAGCACGTTCTTC
CDR3 protein: CASSLELRSTFF

clone size: -
D gene: -
J gene: TRBJ1-2
V gene: TRBV5-5
CDR3 DNA: TGTGCCAGCAGCTTAGTTAAGGACTTTTATGGCTACACCTTC
CDR3 protein: CASSLVKDFYGYTF

clone size: -
D gene: -
J gene: TRBJ2-7
V gene: TRBV7-9
CDR3 DNA: TGTGCCAGCAGCCATGGGGAACGTCCGGGACCGCTGTACGAGCAGTACTTC
CDR3 protein: CASSHGERPGPLYEQYF

clone size: -
D gene: TRBD1
J gene: TRBJ1-1
V gene: TRBV20-1
CDR3 DNA: TGCAGTGTAACCCAGGGGGGCCAAGCTTTCTTT
CDR3 protein: CSVTQGGQAFF

clone size: many
D gene: -
J gene: TRBJ2-5
V gene: TRBV6-1
CDR3 DNA: TGTGCCAGCAGGGCTAATAGGTTCCGAGAGACCCAGTACTTC
CDR3 protein: CASRANRFRETQYF

clone size: many
D gene: -
J gene: TRBJ2-7
V gene: TRBV9
CDR3 DNA: TGTGCCAGCAGCGGGACTTCCTCCTACGAGCAGTACTTC
CDR3 protein: CASSGTSSYEQYF

clone size: few
D gene: -
J gene: TRBJ1-2
V gene: TRBV7-2
CDR3 DNA: TGTGCCAGCAGCCCAAGCGTATCAGGGGTATATGGCTACACCTTC
CDR3 protein: CASSPSVSGVYGYTF

clone size: few
D gene: -
J gene: TRBJ1-4
V gene: TRBV28
CDR3 DNA: TGTGCCAGCACCGTAGATGATTATTCAGCTGAAAAACTGTTTTTT
CDR3 protein: CASTVDDYSAEKLFF